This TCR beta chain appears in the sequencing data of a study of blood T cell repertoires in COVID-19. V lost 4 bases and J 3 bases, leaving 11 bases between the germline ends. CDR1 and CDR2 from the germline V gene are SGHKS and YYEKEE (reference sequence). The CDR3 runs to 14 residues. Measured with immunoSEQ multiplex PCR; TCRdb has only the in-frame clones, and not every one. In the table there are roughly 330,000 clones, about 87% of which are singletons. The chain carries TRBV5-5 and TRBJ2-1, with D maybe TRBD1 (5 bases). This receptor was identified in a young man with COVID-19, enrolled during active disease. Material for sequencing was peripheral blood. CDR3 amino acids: CASSVIQGYNEQFF. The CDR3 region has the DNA TGTGCCAGCAGCGTAATCCAGGGCTACAATGAGCAGTTCTTC.